These 8 T cell receptor beta chains were all obtained from the same sample, sequenced in a study of blood T cell repertoires in COVID-19. Data came from immunoSEQ multiplex PCR; TCRdb stores just in-frame clones and leaves some out. The data hold approximately 210,000 clones, with 81% observed a single time. Sequencing was performed on PBMCs or T cells enriched from blood (not recorded which). These receptors came from a woman between 50 and 59 years old with acute COVID-19.

This rearrangement joins TRBV3-1 (or the pseudogene TRBV3-2) to TRBJ2-7; a possible D gene is TRBD1 (5 bases). This CDR3 is 15 amino acids long. V shed 0 bases and J shed 5 bases, with 14 bases lying between them. Germline CDR1 LGHDT, CDR2 YNNKEL (reference sequence). The chain's CDR3 is CASSQDLASGNEQYF. The CDR3 nucleotides are TGTGCCAGCAGCCAAGATCTCGCGTCAGGGAACGAGCAGTACTTC.

The chain couples TRBV5-3 to TRBJ1-6, with TRBD1 identical over 8 bases. TRBV5-3 is an ORF, with its function uncertain. Unmatched junction bases numbered 18, after V lost 10 bases and J lost 9 bases. The CDR3 consists of 16 residues. The CDR3 nucleotides read TGTGCCGGGGGGGTACTATCGGACAGGGTAAGTTCACCCCTCCACTTT. Its protein product is CAGGVLSDRVSSPLHF.

In nucleotides, the CDR3 is TGTGCCAGCAGCAGACCGGGACTACTAAACAATGAGCAGTTCTTC. It specifies CASSRPGLLNNEQFF. The chain has TRBV6-2 or TRBV6-3 and TRBJ2-1, with 7 positions matching TRBD2. V trimming: 6 bases; J trimming: 5 bases; junction bases outside the gene matches: 10. This CDR3 has 15 residues. Germline lookup yields CDR1 MNHEY and CDR2 SVGEGT.

The chain uses TRBV5-6 and TRBJ1-5; the D is unclear. This CDR3 is 12 amino acids long. Trimming stripped 4 bases from V and 9 bases from J, with 11 bases between. Germline V gene lookup returns CDR1 SGHDT and CDR2 YYEEEE. CDR3: CASSQLPGPQHF. The CDR3 DNA is TGTGCCAGCAGCCAACTCCCGGGGCCCCAGCATTTT.

The V gene is TRBV7-2, the J gene TRBJ2-5; D is unresolved. Germline V CDR1 and CDR2: SGHTA, FQGNSA. This CDR3 has 12 amino acids. V was shortened by 5 bases and J by 0 bases, with 4 bases between the two germline ends. DNA of the CDR3: TGTGCCAGCAGCCCGTACCAAGAGACCCAGTACTTC. This gives the protein CASSPYQETQYF.

This rearrangement joins TRBV10-3 to TRBJ1-2, with a tentative D call TRBD1 (6 bases). Per the germline V gene, CDR1 is ENHRY and CDR2 is SYGVKD. V dropped 4 bases and J dropped 3 bases, with 15 bases sitting between them. This CDR3 contains 15 residues. CDR3 region: CAISVRDTFYYGYTF. The CDR3 region has the DNA TGTGCCATCAGTGTAAGGGACACTTTTTACTATGGCTACACCTTC.

The chain carries TRBV7-8 and TRBJ1-1, with TRBD1 matching over 7 bases. CDR1 is SGHVS and CDR2 is FQNEAQ in the germline V gene. V was clipped by 5 bases and J by 4 bases; unmatched bases: 4. The CDR3 consists of 13 residues. The CDR3 nucleotides read TGTGCCAGCAGCCTAGACAGGGCCACTGAAGCTTTCTTT. This translates into CASSLDRATEAFF.

This chain uses TRBV19 with TRBJ2-7; perhaps TRBD2 as D (6 bases). The CDR3 covers 15 residues. The ends were cut back, 3 bases at V and 5 bases at J, with 17 bases in the middle. From germline, CDR1 is LNHDA and CDR2 SQIVND (reference sequence). CDR3: CASSMEGTEPHEQYF. CDR3 in DNA: TGTGCCAGTAGTATGGAGGGGACCGAACCCCACGAGCAGTACTTC.